Presented here are 22 T cell receptor beta chains from one specimen sequenced in a study of OX40 agonist ivuxolimab in advanced cancers. The table came from immunoSEQ multiplex PCR; TCRdb's copy has only in-frame clones and leaves some out. The sample shows under 45,000 clones, approximately 75% of them seen only once. Here the sequenced sample was CD4+ or CD8+ T cells sorted from blood, taken in a trial of the OX40 agonist ivuxolimab. Receptor source: an adult with an advanced solid tumor such as melanoma, head and neck, liver or kidney cancer.

The V and J genes are TRBV7-6 and TRBJ2-5; either TRBD1 or TRBD2 may fit D (5 bases each). Trimming stripped 1 base from V and 4 bases from J, with 13 bases between. Germline V gives CDR1 SGHVS, CDR2 FNYEAQ. The CDR3 consists of 15 residues. The CDR3 DNA reads as TGTGCCAGCAGCTTAGTGCGGGCCAGGGTAGAGACCCAGTACTTC. Its protein product is CASSLVRARVETQYF.

A remark on this clone: Additional DNA sequences in this sample encode the identical CDR3. The CDR3 reads CSARPGYTF. The DNA of the CDR3 is TGCAGTGCGAGACCTGGCTACACCTTC. The chain employs TRBV20-1 and TRBJ1-2; D ambiguous. Germline values: CDR1 DFQATT, CDR2 SNEGSKA (reference sequence). CDR3 length: 9 amino acids. With 6 bases removed from V and 7 bases from J, the gap between germline ends came to 6 bases.

This clone occurred once. As DNA, the CDR3 is TGTGCCAGCAGCTTAGGAGCGGGAGGGCCCCGAGATACGCAGTATTTT. It codes for CASSLGAGGPRDTQYF. The rearrangement joins TRBV11-2 to TRBJ2-3; 10 positions agree with TRBD2. The CDR3 runs 16 residues. The J segment lost 5 bases and the V segment lost 1 base, leaving 6 bases of the junction unmatched. Germline V CDR1 and CDR2: SGHAT, FQNNGV.

This chain joins TRBV30 and TRBJ1-6; D gene unclear. Germline V lookup: CDR1 GTSNPN, CDR2 SVGIG (reference sequence). V gave up 3 bases and J gave up 10 bases, with 10 bases separating them. CDR3 length equals 12 residues. CDR3 bases: TGTGCCTGGAGCAAAAGGAAGTCACCCCTCCACTTT. Its protein is CAWSKRKSPLHF.

The chain recombines TRBV7-9 with TRBJ2-1; no reliable D call. The CDR3 totals 11 residues. The V gene lost 2 bases and the J gene lost 6 bases, with 2 bases spanning the gap. CDR1 and CDR2 from the germline V gene are SEHNR and FQNEAQ (reference sequence). The CDR3 spells CASSLPNEQFF. The CDR3 nucleotides read TGTGCCAGCAGCTTACCCAATGAGCAGTTCTTC.

The chain couples TRBV2 to TRBJ1-1; D is undetermined. Germline CDR1 and CDR2: SNHLY and FYNNEI. The V gene lost 8 bases and the J gene lost 0 bases, with 4 bases spanning the gap. There are 11 residues in the CDR3. This chain's CDR3 is CASGVNTEAFF. The CDR3 coding sequence is TGTGCCAGCGGGGTGAACACTGAAGCTTTCTTT.

The CDR3: CASSVGVGPADSPLHF. As DNA, the CDR3 is TGTGCCAGCAGCGTAGGTGTGGGCCCGGCGGATTCACCCCTCCACTTT. The chain carries TRBV9 and TRBJ1-6; D is unclear. Trimming left V 0 bases short and J 8 bases short, with 15 bases between. Germline loops: CDR1 SGDLS, CDR2 YYNGEE. The CDR3 is 16 amino acids.

This clone was seen only a few times. The rearrangement uses TRBV5-1 and TRBJ2-3, with D perhaps TRBD1 (6 bases). CDR3 length equals 14 residues. Germline V gene lookup returns CDR1 SGHRS and CDR2 YFSETQ. The germline V and J ends were trimmed by 3 bases and 7 bases, with 15 bases remaining between them. CDR3 amino acids: CASSSGTPSNTQYF. As DNA, the CDR3 is TGCGCCAGCAGCTCCGGGACACCAAGTAATACGCAGTATTTT.

The genes are TRBV5-1 and TRBJ1-5, with a possible D match to TRBD1 (5 bases). The CDR3 totals 14 residues. Germline CDR1 SGHRS, CDR2 YFSETQ. Trimming cost V 3 bases and J 4 bases, with 11 bases left between them. In DNA, the CDR3 is TGCGCCAGCAGCTGGGACCCAGAGAATCAGCCCCAGCATTTT. It specifies CASSWDPENQPQHF.

This rearrangement joins TRBV4-2 to TRBJ2-2, with D unresolved. This CDR3 contains 12 residues. V shed 2 bases and J shed 7 bases, with 5 bases lying between them. CDR1 and CDR2 from the germline V gene are LGHNA and YNFKEQ. The CDR3 bases are TGTGCCAGCAGCCAATTGTTCGGGGAGCTGTTTTTT. Translating gives CASSQLFGELFF.

This chain links TRBV5-6 with TRBJ2-6; D gene ambiguous. The CDR3 extends over 14 amino acids. Germline lookup yields CDR1 SGHDT and CDR2 YYEEEE. Trimming took 0 bases from V and 2 from J, leaving 3 bases between them. In nucleotides, the CDR3 is TGTGCCAGCAGCTTGGTTGCTGGGGCCAACGTCCTGACTTTC. Translation gives CASSLVAGANVLTF.

The chain carries TRBV4-3 and TRBJ2-1, with D perhaps TRBD1 or TRBD2 (5 bases each). V was shortened by 1 base and J by 4 bases, with 11 bases between the two germline ends. Germline V gives CDR1 LGHNA, CDR2 YSLEER. The CDR3 extends over 15 amino acids. The CDR3 DNA reads as TGCGCCAGCAGCCAAGGGGGGACCTTATACAATGAGCAGTTCTTC. Translated, it gives CASSQGGTLYNEQFF.

This chain connects TRBV5-1 to TRBJ1-1; 9 bases match TRBD1. After removal of 4 bases from V and 1 base from J, the junction contained 5 bases not matched to a gene. The CDR3 contains 15 residues. CDR1 and CDR2 (germline): SGHRS, YFSETQ. The CDR3 DNA reads as TGCGCCAGCAGCCCTCCGGGACAGGGGAACACTGAAGCTTTCTTT. It is translated as CASSPPGQGNTEAFF. The whole variable domain, filled in from reference TRBV5-1 and TRBJ1-1, reads KAGVTQTPRYLIKTRGQQVTLSCSPISGHRSVSWYQQTPGQGLQFLFEYFSETQRNKGNFPGRFSGRQFSNSRSEMNVSTLELGDSALYLCASSPPGQGNTEAFFGQGTRLTVV.

There are a few counts of this clone. Here the CDR3 reads CASSQGGWADQPQHF. The DNA of the CDR3 is TGTGCCAGCAGCCAAGGGGGCTGGGCTGATCAGCCCCAGCATTTT. The gene calls are TRBV6-1 and TRBJ1-5, with 7 bases matching TRBD1. Germline lookup yields CDR1 MNHNS and CDR2 SASEGT. Trimming removed 6 bases from V and 5 bases from J; junction bases left unmatched: 10. The CDR3 is 15 amino acids.

This clone was seen a few times. V usage is TRBV5-1 and J usage is TRBJ1-1; unclear D gene. There are 15 residues in the CDR3. Germline V gives CDR1 SGHRS, CDR2 YFSETQ. Trimming shortened V by 0 bases and J by 0 bases, and 9 bases separated the two germline ends. The chain's CDR3 is CASSLGGSMNTEAFF. CDR3 coding DNA: TGCGCCAGCAGCTTGGGAGGTTCGATGAACACTGAAGCTTTCTTT. Variable domain in full (rest from reference TRBV5-1 and TRBJ1-1): KAGVTQTPRYLIKTRGQQVTLSCSPISGHRSVSWYQQTPGQGLQFLFEYFSETQRNKGNFPGRFSGRQFSNSRSEMNVSTLELGDSALYLCASSLGGSMNTEAFFGQGTRLTVV.

The rearrangement joins TRBV5-1 to TRBJ2-7, with a possible D match to TRBD2 (5 bases). The CDR3 sequence is 15 residues long. With 0 bases removed from V and 7 bases from J, the gap between germline ends came to 17 bases. Germline V CDR1 and CDR2: SGHRS, YFSETQ. This CDR3 reads CASSLVDGVLGEQYF. In DNA, the CDR3 is TGCGCCAGCAGCTTGGTCGACGGGGTTCTAGGGGAGCAGTACTTC.

The rearrangement links TRBV19 to TRBJ2-2, with a weak D call TRBD2 (5 bases). The CDR3 runs 14 residues. Germline values: CDR1 LNHDA, CDR2 SQIVND (reference sequence). Trimming pared 5 bases from V and 3 bases from J, leaving 10 bases between. The CDR3 spells CASSADFDTGELFF. For the CDR3, the DNA is TGTGCCAGTAGTGCGGACTTCGACACCGGGGAGCTGTTTTTT.

The CDR3 protein is CASSPGTTGAEQYF. In nucleotides, the CDR3 is TGCGCCAGCAGCCCCGGAACGACAGGGGCCGAGCAGTACTTC. The chain carries TRBV5-1 and TRBJ2-5, with 8 bases lining up with TRBD1. The end of the DNA fits TRBJ2-7 better, so the J call may be wrong. The CDR3 has 14 amino acids. The germline V gene encodes CDR1 SGHRS and CDR2 YFSETQ.

This clone showed up just once. V is TRBV5-1 and J is TRBJ1-2, with D unresolved. The V end was cut by 0 bases, the J end by 1 base, with 7 bases between. There are 14 residues in the CDR3. Germline V gene sequence: CDR1 SGHRS, CDR2 YFSETQ. CDR3 amino acids: CASSLGQDNYGYTF. In DNA, the CDR3 is TGCGCCAGCAGCTTGGGGCAGGATAACTATGGCTACACCTTC.

The chain couples TRBV5-6 to TRBJ1-2; a possible D gene is TRBD1 (5 bases). The V and J ends lost 6 bases and 4 bases respectively, with 22 bases between them. The CDR3 runs 16 residues. Germline CDR1 SGHDT, CDR2 YYEEEE. In DNA, the CDR3 is TGTGCCAGCAATTACCGGGGCCTGCAACGGCCCTATGGCTACACCTTC. It specifies CASNYRGLQRPYGYTF.

The chain has TRBV5-1 and TRBJ2-7; 9 bases align to TRBD2. Germline CDR1 reads SGHRS; CDR2 reads YFSETQ. V lost 0 bases and J lost 5; bases outside the gene matches: 9. The CDR3 has 16 residues. The CDR3 DNA follows: TGCGCCAGCAGCTTGGGACGCGGCGGGAGGGCGCACGAGCAGTACTTC. Its translation is CASSLGRGGRAHEQYF. Filled out from reference TRBV5-1 and TRBJ2-7, the complete variable domain reads KAGVTQTPRYLIKTRGQQVTLSCSPISGHRSVSWYQQTPGQGLQFLFEYFSETQRNKGNFPGRFSGRQFSNSRSEMNVSTLELGDSALYLCASSLGRGGRAHEQYFGPGTRLTVT.

This chain links TRBV6-5 with TRBJ2-3; D gene uncertain. Germline lookup yields CDR1 MNHEY and CDR2 SVGAGI. Between the trimmed V and J ends, which lost 5 bases and 4 bases, there was a span of 13 bases. CDR3 length equals 14 residues. The CDR3 loop is CASSLSVDADTQYF. The CDR3 DNA reads TGTGCCAGCAGTCTTTCGGTCGACGCAGATACGCAGTATTTT.